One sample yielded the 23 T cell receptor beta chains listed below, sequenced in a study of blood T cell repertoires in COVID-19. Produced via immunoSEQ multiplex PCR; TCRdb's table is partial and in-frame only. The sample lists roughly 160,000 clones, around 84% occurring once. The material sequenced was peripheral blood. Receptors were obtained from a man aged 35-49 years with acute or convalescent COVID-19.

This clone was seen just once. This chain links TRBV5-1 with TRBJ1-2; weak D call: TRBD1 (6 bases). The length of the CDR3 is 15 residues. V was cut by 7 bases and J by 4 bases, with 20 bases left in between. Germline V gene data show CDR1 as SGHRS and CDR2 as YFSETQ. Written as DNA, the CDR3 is TGCGCCAGCCAATCGACCGGGGGGCAAGTCTATGGCTACACCTTC. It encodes CASQSTGGQVYGYTF.

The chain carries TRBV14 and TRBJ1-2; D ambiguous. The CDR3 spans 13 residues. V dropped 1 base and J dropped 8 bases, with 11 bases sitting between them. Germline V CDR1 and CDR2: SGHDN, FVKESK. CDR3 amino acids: CASSQVRHEGYTF. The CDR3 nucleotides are TGTGCCAGCAGCCAAGTCAGGCACGAGGGCTACACCTTC.

For the CDR3, the DNA is TGTGCCAGCAGTGATGCGGGGGGGAACCACGGGGAGCTGTTTTTT. Its translation: CASSDAGGNHGELFF. The rearrangement joins TRBV6-2 or TRBV6-3 to TRBJ2-2; 9 bases align to TRBD2. Germline CDR1 MNHEY, CDR2 SVGEGT. This CDR3 region has 15 residues. Trimming removed 5 bases from V and 7 bases from J; junction bases left unmatched: 8.

Here the CDR3 reads CASSTMGQGWTEAFF. For the CDR3, the DNA is TGTGCCAGCAGCACAATGGGACAGGGTTGGACTGAAGCTTTCTTT. The chain joins TRBV7-3 to TRBJ1-1; 9 bases match TRBD1. The junction had 9 bases not matched to a gene; V was cut back by 5 bases and J by 5 bases. The CDR3 length is 15 residues. Germline assignment: CDR1 SGHTA and CDR2 FQGTGA.

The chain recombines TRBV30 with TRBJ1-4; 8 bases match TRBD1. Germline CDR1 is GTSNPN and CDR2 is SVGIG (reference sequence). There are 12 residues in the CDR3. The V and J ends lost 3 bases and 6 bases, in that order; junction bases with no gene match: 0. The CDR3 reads CAWRTGDEKLFF. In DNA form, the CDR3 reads TGTGCCTGGAGGACAGGGGATGAAAAACTGTTTTTT.

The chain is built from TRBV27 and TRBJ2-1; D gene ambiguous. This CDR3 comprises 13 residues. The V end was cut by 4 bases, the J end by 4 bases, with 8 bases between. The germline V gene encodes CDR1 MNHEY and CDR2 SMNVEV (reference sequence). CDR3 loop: CASSYGEYNEQFF. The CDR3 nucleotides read TGTGCCAGCAGTTACGGAGAATACAATGAGCAGTTCTTC.

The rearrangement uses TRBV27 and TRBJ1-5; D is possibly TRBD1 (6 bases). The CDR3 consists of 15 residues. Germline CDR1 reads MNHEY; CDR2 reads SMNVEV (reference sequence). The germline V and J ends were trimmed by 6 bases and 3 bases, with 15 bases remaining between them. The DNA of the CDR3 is TGTGCCAGCAGCGAAGGACGGACAGCCAATCAGCCCCAGCATTTT. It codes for CASSEGRTANQPQHF.

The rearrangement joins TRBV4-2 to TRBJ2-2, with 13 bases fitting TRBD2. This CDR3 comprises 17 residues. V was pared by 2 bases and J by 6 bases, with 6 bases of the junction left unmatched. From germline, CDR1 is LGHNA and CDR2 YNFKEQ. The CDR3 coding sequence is TGTGCCAGCAGCCAACCTCGGACTAGCGGGGGCCCCGGGGAGCTGTTTTTT. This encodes CASSQPRTSGGPGELFF.

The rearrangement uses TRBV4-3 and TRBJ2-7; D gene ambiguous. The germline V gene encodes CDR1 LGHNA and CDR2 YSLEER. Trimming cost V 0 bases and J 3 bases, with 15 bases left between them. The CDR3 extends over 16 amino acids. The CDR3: CASSQDWAGIIYEQYF. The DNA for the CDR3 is TGCGCCAGCAGCCAAGATTGGGCAGGAATTATCTACGAGCAGTACTTC.

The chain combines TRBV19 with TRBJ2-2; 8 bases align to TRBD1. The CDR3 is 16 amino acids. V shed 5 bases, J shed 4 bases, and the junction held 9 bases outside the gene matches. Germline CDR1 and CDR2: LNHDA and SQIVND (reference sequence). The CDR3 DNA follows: TGTGCCAGTAGTGTGTGGGCCAGGGGGCCCACCGGGGAGCTGTTTTTT. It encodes CASSVWARGPTGELFF.

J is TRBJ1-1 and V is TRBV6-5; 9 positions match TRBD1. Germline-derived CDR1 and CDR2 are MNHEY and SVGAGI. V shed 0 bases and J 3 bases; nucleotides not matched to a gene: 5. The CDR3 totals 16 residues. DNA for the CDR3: TGTGCCAGCAGTTACTCTGGACAGGGGACGCACACTGAAGCTTTCTTT. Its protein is CASSYSGQGTHTEAFF.

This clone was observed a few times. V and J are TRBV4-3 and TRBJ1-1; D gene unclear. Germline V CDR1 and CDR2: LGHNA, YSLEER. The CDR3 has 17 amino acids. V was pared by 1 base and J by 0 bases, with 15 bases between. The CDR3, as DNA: TGCGCCAGCAGCCAAGGACGGAAGGCGGGGATGAACACTGAAGCTTTCTTT. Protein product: CASSQGRKAGMNTEAFF.

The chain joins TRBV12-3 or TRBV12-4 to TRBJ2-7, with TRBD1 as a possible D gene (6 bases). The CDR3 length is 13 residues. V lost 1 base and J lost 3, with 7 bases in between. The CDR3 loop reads CASSLGTVYEQYF. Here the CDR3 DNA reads TGTGCCAGCAGTTTAGGGACAGTCTACGAGCAGTACTTC.

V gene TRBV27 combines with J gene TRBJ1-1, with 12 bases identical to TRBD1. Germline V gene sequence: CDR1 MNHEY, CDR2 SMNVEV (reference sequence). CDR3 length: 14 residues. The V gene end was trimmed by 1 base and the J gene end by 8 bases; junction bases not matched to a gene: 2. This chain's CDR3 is CASSLWGQGAEAFF. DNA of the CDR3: TGTGCCAGCAGTTTATGGGGACAGGGGGCGGAAGCTTTCTTT.

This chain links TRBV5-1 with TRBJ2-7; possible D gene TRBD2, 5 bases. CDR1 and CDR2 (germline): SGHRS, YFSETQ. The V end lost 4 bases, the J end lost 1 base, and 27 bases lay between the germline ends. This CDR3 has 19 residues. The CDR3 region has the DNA TGCGCCAGCAGCCCGAAACTAGGTCCCACATCCACCCTTTCCTACGAGCAGTACTTC. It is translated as CASSPKLGPTSTLSYEQYF.

CDR3 protein: CASSPNGLGTDTQYF. The DNA of the CDR3 is TGTGCCAGCAGCCCGAACGGACTAGGTACAGATACGCAGTATTTT. The chain joins TRBV7-2 to TRBJ2-3, with TRBD2 matching over 7 bases. J lost 3 bases, V lost 5 bases, and 8 bases had no gene match. CDR1 SGHTA and CDR2 FQGNSA come from the germline V gene. The CDR3 is 15 residues long.

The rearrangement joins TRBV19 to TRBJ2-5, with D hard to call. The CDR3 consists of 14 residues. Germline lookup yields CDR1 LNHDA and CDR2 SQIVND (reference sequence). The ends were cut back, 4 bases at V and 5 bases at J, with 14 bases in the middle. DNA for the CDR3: TGTGCCAGTAGTACAACGACGGCGAGGGAGACCCAGTACTTC. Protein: CASSTTTARETQYF. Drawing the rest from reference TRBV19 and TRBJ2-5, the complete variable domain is DGGITQSPKYLFRKEGQNVTLSCEQNLNHDAMYWYRQDPGQGLRLIYYSQIVNDFQKGDIAEGYSVSREKKESFPLTVTSAQKNPTAFYLCASSTTTARETQYFGPGTRLLVL.

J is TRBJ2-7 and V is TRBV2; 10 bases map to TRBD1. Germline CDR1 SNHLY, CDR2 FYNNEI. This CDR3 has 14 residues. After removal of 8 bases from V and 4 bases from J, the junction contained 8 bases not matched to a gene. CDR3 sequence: CASGGTGQGYEQYF. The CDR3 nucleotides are TGTGCCAGCGGGGGTACGGGACAGGGGTACGAGCAGTACTTC.

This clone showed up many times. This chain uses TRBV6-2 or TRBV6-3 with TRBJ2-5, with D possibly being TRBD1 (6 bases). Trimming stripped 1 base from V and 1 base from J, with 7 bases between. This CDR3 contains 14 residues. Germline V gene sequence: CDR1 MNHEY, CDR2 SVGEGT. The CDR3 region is CASSYWGPQETQYF. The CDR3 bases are TGTGCCAGCAGTTACTGGGGGCCCCAAGAGACCCAGTACTTC.

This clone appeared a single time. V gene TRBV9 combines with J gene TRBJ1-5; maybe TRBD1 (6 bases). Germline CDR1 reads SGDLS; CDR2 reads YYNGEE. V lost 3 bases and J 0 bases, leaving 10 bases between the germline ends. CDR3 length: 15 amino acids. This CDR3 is CASSAGTYSNQPQHF. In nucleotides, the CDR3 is TGTGCCAGCAGCGCGGGGACATATAGCAATCAGCCCCAGCATTTT. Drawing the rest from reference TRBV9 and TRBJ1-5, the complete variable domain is DSGVTQTPKHLITATGQRVTLRCSPRSGDLSVYWYQQSLDQGLQFLIQYYNGEERAKGNILERFSAQQFPDLHSELNLSSLELGDSALYFCASSAGTYSNQPQHFGDGTRLSIL.

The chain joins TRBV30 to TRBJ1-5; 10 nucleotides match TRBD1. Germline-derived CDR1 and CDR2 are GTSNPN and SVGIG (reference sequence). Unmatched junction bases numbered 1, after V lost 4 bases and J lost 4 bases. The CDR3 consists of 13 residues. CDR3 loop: CAWKGQGNQPQHF. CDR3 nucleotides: TGTGCCTGGAAGGGACAGGGGAATCAGCCCCAGCATTTT.

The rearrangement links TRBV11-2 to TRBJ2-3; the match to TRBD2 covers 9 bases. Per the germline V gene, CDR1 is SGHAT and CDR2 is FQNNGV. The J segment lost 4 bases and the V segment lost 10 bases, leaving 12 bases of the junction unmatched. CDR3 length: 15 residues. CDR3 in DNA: TGTGCCACTACTAGCGGGCCGGGCCCCGCAGATACGCAGTATTTT. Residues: CATTSGPGPADTQYF.

The CDR3 loop is CASSEYRADGELFF. In nucleotides, the CDR3 is TGTGCCAGCAGTGAATACAGGGCTGACGGGGAGCTGTTTTTT. The chain links TRBV25-1 to TRBJ2-2; maybe TRBD1 (5 bases). The CDR3 sequence is 14 residues long. Trimming left V 0 bases short and J 7 bases short, with 9 bases between. Germline lookup yields CDR1 MGHDK and CDR2 SYGVNS.